These 21 T cell receptor beta chains were sequenced from one sample in a study of blood T cell repertoires in COVID-19. The assay was immunoSEQ multiplex PCR, and TCRdb's table has in-frame clones only and misses some. There are around 380,000 clones in the sample; approximately 80% occur only once, and more than 0.95% lies in the top ten. Source material: peripheral blood. The source of these receptors is a human donor with acute or convalescent COVID-19. The donor label of this sample is uncertain.

The chain is built from TRBV9 and TRBJ2-1; 7 bases map to TRBD1. The CDR3 is 15 residues long. The V gene's germline CDR1 is SGDLS and CDR2 YYNGEE. V lost 0 bases to trimming and J lost 6 bases; unmatched junction nucleotides: 6. CDR3 DNA: TGTGCCAGCAGCGTAGCGGGACAGAAATCCAATGAGCAGTTCTTC. Its translation is CASSVAGQKSNEQFF.

The chain carries TRBV5-1 and TRBJ1-2; D perhaps matches TRBD1 (6 bases). In germline, CDR1 is SGHRS, CDR2 YFSETQ. The CDR3 is 17 residues long. Between the trimmed V and J ends, which lost 1 base and 0 bases, there was a span of 16 bases. CDR3 residues: CASSLSGQTLANYGYTF. CDR3 nucleotides: TGCGCCAGCAGCTTGTCCGGACAGACGTTAGCTAACTATGGCTACACCTTC.

The V and J genes are TRBV5-4 and TRBJ2-1, with D tentatively TRBD2 (6 bases). This CDR3 has 16 residues. Per germline, CDR1 SGHNT and CDR2 YYREEE (reference sequence). Trimming removed 1 base at V and 0 bases at J, with 11 bases between. CDR3: CASSLLRAGSYNEQFF. CDR3 bases: TGTGCCAGCAGCTTGTTGCGAGCGGGCTCCTACAATGAGCAGTTCTTC.

The CDR3, as DNA: TGTGCCAGCAGCCCCCGGCAGGGGCATAATGAAAAACTGTTTTTT. This translates into CASSPRQGHNEKLFF. V gene TRBV7-8 combines with J gene TRBJ1-4, with D perhaps matching TRBD1 (6 bases). V shed 5 bases and J shed 4 bases, with 14 bases lying between them. The length of the CDR3 is 15 residues. In germline, CDR1 is SGHVS, CDR2 FQNEAQ.

The J gene is TRBJ1-1, the V gene TRBV5-4, with D possibly being TRBD1 (5 bases). V was clipped by 4 bases and J by 4 bases, with 11 bases between them. The CDR3 totals 13 residues. Germline V gives CDR1 SGHNT, CDR2 YYREEE (reference sequence). CDR3 residues: CASSIAGRTEAFF. As DNA, the CDR3 is TGTGCCAGCAGCATTGCAGGGCGCACTGAAGCTTTCTTT.

This clone was recorded a few times. The V call is TRBV6-6, the J call TRBJ1-1, with a weak D call TRBD1 (5 bases). V was trimmed by 1 base and J by 2 bases, leaving 11 bases between them. The V gene's germline CDR1 is MNHNY and CDR2 SVGAGI (reference sequence). This CDR3 has 15 amino acids. As DNA, the CDR3 is TGTGCCAGCAGTTACTTCCAGGGTGGAAACACTGAAGCTTTCTTT. Protein: CASSYFQGGNTEAFF.

The genes are TRBV28 and TRBJ2-7; 8 nucleotides line up with TRBD2. The CDR3 loop spans 17 amino acids. V lost 6 bases, J lost 4 bases, and 17 bases stayed unmatched. The germline V gene has CDR1 MDHEN and CDR2 SYDVKM. In nucleotides, the CDR3 is TGTGCCAGCAGAACTTTGGATTCCGGGAGGGCCGGGTACGAGCAGTACTTC. It yields the protein CASRTLDSGRAGYEQYF.

This clone was found once. CDR3 in amino acids: CASSQTPGTRWFF. DNA for the CDR3: TGTGCCAGCAGCCAAACTCCCGGGACTAGGTGGTTCTTC. This chain connects TRBV12-3 or TRBV12-4 to TRBJ2-1; 8 bases agree with TRBD2. The CDR3 has 13 residues. V trimming: 6 bases; J trimming: 15 bases; junction bases outside the gene matches: 13.

The chain carries TRBV5-4 and TRBJ2-1; D is perhaps TRBD2 (5 bases). This CDR3 is 14 amino acids long. Germline CDR1 is SGHNT and CDR2 is YYREEE (reference sequence). The ends were cut back, 9 bases at V and 6 bases at J, with 19 bases in the middle. The CDR3 is CATYGRLARNEQFF. The CDR3 region has the DNA TGTGCCACCTATGGACGGCTAGCCCGCAATGAGCAGTTCTTC.

Here the CDR3 DNA reads TGTGCCTCCTCAACCAGAGGGAGAAACTATGGCTACACCTTC. Its translation is CASSTRGRNYGYTF. This sequence joins TRBV28 and TRBJ1-2; D remains unclear. The V gene's germline CDR1 is MDHEN and CDR2 SYDVKM. Trimming left V 11 bases short and J 2 bases short, with 18 bases between. This CDR3 spans 14 amino acids.

V is TRBV30 and J is TRBJ2-5, with 8 bases that match TRBD1. Germline assignment: CDR1 GTSNPN and CDR2 SVGIG (reference sequence). This CDR3 contains 13 residues. V was pared by 2 bases and J by 4 bases, with 3 bases of the junction left unmatched. This CDR3 reads CAWSTTGVETQYF. The CDR3 coding sequence is TGTGCCTGGAGTACGACAGGGGTAGAGACCCAGTACTTC.

The chain uses TRBV2 and TRBJ1-4, with unresolved D. The CDR3 covers 15 residues. Trimming took 3 bases from V and 0 from J, leaving 8 bases between them. Germline V gene lookup returns CDR1 SNHLY and CDR2 FYNNEI. The CDR3 DNA is TGTGCCAGCAGTGATAGTCTGGCAACTAATGAAAAACTGTTTTTT. It specifies CASSDSLATNEKLFF.

The V gene is TRBV19, the J gene TRBJ1-1, with D possibly being TRBD1 (6 bases). The CDR3 consists of 14 residues. Per the germline V gene, CDR1 is LNHDA and CDR2 is SQIVND (reference sequence). V was pared by 5 bases and J by 10 bases, with 20 bases between. The CDR3 sequence is CASSPRTATITAFF. The DNA for the CDR3 is TGTGCCAGTAGTCCAAGGACAGCTACGATCACAGCTTTCTTT.

In DNA, the CDR3 is TGTGCCAGCAGTTGGCAAAGGGGCCTCTACAATGAGCAGTTCTTC. Encoded protein: CASSWQRGLYNEQFF. The chain combines TRBV6-6 with TRBJ2-1; TRBD1 might be the D (5 bases). CDR1 is MNHNY and CDR2 is SVGAGI in the germline V gene (reference sequence). The ends were cut back, 4 bases at V and 3 bases at J, with 13 bases in the middle. The CDR3 sequence is 15 residues long.

The chain recombines TRBV5-4 with TRBJ2-2; the D gene is possibly TRBD2 (7 bases). The germline V gene encodes CDR1 SGHNT and CDR2 YYREEE (reference sequence). The CDR3 contains 17 residues. Trimming shortened V by 5 bases and J by 9 bases, and 26 bases separated the two germline ends. As DNA, the CDR3 is TGTGCCAGCAGTGCGGGGCGCGGGGGCCGACTTAGCCGGGAGCTGTTTTTT. This sequence encodes CASSAGRGGRLSRELFF. Using reference TRBV5-4 and TRBJ2-2 for the parts outside the CDR3, the full variable domain is ETGVTQSPTHLIKTRGQQVTLRCSSQSGHNTVSWYQQALGQGPQFIFQYYREEENGRGNFPPRFSGLQFPNYSSELNVNALELDDSALYLCASSAGRGGRLSRELFFGEGSRLTVL.

The gene calls are TRBV7-9 and TRBJ1-3, with 7 bases aligning to TRBD1. Looked up from germline, CDR1 is SEHNR and CDR2 is FQNEAQ (reference sequence). The CDR3 runs to 15 residues. V lost 5 bases, J lost 2 bases, and 6 bases stayed unmatched. This CDR3 reads CASSARTGAGNTIYF. The CDR3 coding sequence is TGTGCCAGCAGCGCAAGAACAGGGGCTGGAAACACCATATATTTT. Using reference TRBV7-9 and TRBJ1-3 for the parts outside the CDR3, the full variable domain is DTGVSQNPRHKITKRGQNVTFRCDPISEHNRLYWYRQTLGQGPEFLTYFQNEAQLEKSRLLSDRFSAERPKGSFSTLEIQRTEQGDSAMYLCASSARTGAGNTIYFGEGSWLTVV.

This clone was seen a handful of times. The J gene is TRBJ1-3, the V gene TRBV9; D possibly corresponds to TRBD1 (5 bases). Between the trimmed V and J ends, which lost 3 bases and 0 bases, there was a span of 13 bases. The CDR3 is 16 amino acids. Germline CDR1 SGDLS, CDR2 YYNGEE. CDR3 coding DNA: TGTGCCAGCAGCGGCGAGGGGAGGGGCTCTGGAAACACCATATATTTT. Translated: CASSGEGRGSGNTIYF.

V and J are TRBV19 and TRBJ1-4; D is uncertain. Trimming removed 5 bases at V and 5 bases at J, with 12 bases between. Germline CDR1 is LNHDA and CDR2 is SQIVND (reference sequence). The CDR3 consists of 14 residues. Here the CDR3 DNA reads TGTGCCAGTAGTGCCATCGGGATCAATGAAAAACTGTTTTTT. It is translated as CASSAIGINEKLFF. Full variable domain (outside the CDR3, taken from reference TRBV19 and TRBJ1-4): DGGITQSPKYLFRKEGQNVTLSCEQNLNHDAMYWYRQDPGQGLRLIYYSQIVNDFQKGDIAEGYSVSREKKESFPLTVTSAQKNPTAFYLCASSAIGINEKLFFGSGTQLSVL.

The chain couples TRBV28 to TRBJ1-5; D possibly corresponds to TRBD1 (6 bases). Trimming shortened V by 7 bases and J by 3 bases, and 22 bases separated the two germline ends. The CDR3 is made up of 17 amino acids. CDR1 is MDHEN, CDR2 SYDVKM, per germline. CDR3: CASNSPSGRDTNQPQHF. Written as DNA, the CDR3 is TGTGCCAGCAATTCTCCCTCCGGCCGGGACACCAATCAGCCCCAGCATTTT.

This chain links TRBV30 with TRBJ1-5, with a weak D call TRBD1 (5 bases). The CDR3 is 14 residues long. Deletions cut 0 bases from V and 4 bases from J, with 10 bases between. Germline CDR1 reads GTSNPN; CDR2 reads SVGIG (reference sequence). The CDR3 nucleotides read TGTGCCTGGAGTGTAGTCGGGGGAAATCAGCCCCAGCATTTT. Translating gives CAWSVVGGNQPQHF.

The V and J genes are TRBV6-1 and TRBJ1-5; the match to TRBD1 covers 7 bases. CDR1 and CDR2 from the germline V gene are MNHNS and SASEGT. The CDR3 extends over 15 amino acids. V dropped 3 bases and J dropped 4; count of bases not matched to a gene: 6. The chain's CDR3 is CASSEQWTGNQPQHF. Here the CDR3 DNA reads TGTGCCAGCAGTGAGCAATGGACAGGAAATCAGCCCCAGCATTTT.